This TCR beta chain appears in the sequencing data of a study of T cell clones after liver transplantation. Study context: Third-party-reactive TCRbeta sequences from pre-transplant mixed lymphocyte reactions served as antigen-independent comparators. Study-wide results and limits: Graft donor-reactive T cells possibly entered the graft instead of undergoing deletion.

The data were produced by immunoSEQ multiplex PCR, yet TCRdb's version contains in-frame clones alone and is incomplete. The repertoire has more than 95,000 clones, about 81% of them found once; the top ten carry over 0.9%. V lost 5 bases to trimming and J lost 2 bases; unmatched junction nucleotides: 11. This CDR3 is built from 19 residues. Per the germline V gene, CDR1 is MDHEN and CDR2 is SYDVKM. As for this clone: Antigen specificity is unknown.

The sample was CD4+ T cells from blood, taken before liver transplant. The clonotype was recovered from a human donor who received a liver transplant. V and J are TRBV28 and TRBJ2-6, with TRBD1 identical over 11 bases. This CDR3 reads CASSPPPGQGGPGANVLTF. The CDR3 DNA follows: TGTGCCAGCAGTCCCCCCCCGGGACAGGGGGGTCCTGGGGCCAACGTCCTGACTTTC.